The clone carrying this T cell receptor (beta chain) was seen ten or more times. Its target is unknown. TCRdb fed the reads into MiXCR, producing one record per CDR3 protein. The sample records 300,000 or so distinct CDR3 sequences, roughly 25% being singletons. The sample belongs to a study of T cell repertoires in cytomegalovirus infection. The V end was cut by 10 bases, the J end by 3 bases, with 27 bases between. The germline V gene encodes CDR1 SGHTA and CDR2 FQGNSA. The CDR3 is made up of 18 amino acids. The chain couples TRBV7-2 to TRBJ2-2, with D perhaps matching TRBD2 (5 bases). The specimen comprised cultured PBMCs, sampled from culture after CMV antigen stimulation. This receptor was identified in a human donor in good health (CMV status not recorded). Some clones in this sample may be carry-over from other donors' samples. The chain's CDR3 is CATRKRSGPVRDTGELFF. In DNA, the CDR3 is TGTGCCACTCGGAAAAGAAGCGGTCCCGTTCGGGACACCGGGGAGCTGTTTTTT.